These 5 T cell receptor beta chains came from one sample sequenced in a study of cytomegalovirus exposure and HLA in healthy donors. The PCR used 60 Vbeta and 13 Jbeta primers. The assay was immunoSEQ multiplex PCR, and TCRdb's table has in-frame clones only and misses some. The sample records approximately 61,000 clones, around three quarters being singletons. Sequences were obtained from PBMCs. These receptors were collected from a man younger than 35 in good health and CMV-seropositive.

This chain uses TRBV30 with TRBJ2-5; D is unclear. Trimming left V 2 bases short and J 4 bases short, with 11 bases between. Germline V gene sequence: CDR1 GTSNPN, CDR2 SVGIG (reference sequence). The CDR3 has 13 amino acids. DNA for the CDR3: TGTGCCTGGAGTCTAACAGATAGAGAGACCCAGTACTTC. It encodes CAWSLTDRETQYF.

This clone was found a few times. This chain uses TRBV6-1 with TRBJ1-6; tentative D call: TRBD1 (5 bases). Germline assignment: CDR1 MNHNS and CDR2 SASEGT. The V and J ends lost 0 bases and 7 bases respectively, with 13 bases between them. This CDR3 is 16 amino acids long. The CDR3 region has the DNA TGTGCCAGCAGTGAAGCCTCTAACCGGGGGAATTCACCCCTCCACTTT. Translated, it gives CASSEASNRGNSPLHF.

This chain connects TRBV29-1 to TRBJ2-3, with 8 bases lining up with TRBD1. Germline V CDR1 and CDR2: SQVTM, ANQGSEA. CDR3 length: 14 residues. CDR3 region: CRGAPGQETDTQYF. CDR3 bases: TGCAGGGGGGCACCGGGACAGGAGACAGATACGCAGTATTTT.

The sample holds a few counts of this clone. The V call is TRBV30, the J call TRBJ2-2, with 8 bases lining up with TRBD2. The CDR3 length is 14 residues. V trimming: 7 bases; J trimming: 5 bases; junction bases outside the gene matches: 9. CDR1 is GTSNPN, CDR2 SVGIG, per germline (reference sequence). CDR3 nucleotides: TGTGCCTCCCGGGGGGGCTACTATACCGGGGAGCTGTTTTTT. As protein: CASRGGYYTGELFF.

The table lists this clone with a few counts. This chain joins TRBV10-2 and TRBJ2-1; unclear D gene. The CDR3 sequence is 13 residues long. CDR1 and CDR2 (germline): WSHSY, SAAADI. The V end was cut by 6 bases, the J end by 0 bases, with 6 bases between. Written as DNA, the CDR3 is TGCGCCAGCAGCAGAAGCTCCTACAATGAGCAGTTCTTC. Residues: CASSRSSYNEQFF.